This T cell receptor beta chain was documented in a study of cytomegalovirus exposure and HLA in healthy donors. The CDR3 contains 13 residues. The germline CDR1 and CDR2 sequences are LNHDA and SQIVND (reference sequence). V trimming: 11 bases; J trimming: 6 bases; junction bases outside the gene matches: 9. 60 Vbeta and 13 Jbeta primers were used in PCR. Generated by immunoSEQ multiplex PCR, the TCRdb table keeps only in-frame clones and is missing some. The repertoire has some 150,000 clones, about 80% of them found once; the top ten carry roughly 1.2%. Study outcomes and limitations: Researchers reported from a later analysis that most CMV-associated TCR beta chains appeared HLA-restricted. Later analysis identified about 18,000 TCR beta sequences associated with HLA alleles, using a false discovery rate threshold of 0.05.

On this clone itself: Its antigen is undetermined.

Sequenced material: PBMCs. This clonotype was obtained from a woman aged 50 to 60 in good health and CMV-seronegative. The genes are TRBV19 and TRBJ1-2, with 10 bases fitting TRBD1. DNA of the CDR3: TGTGCCGGGAGGACAGGGGGAACAGATGGCTACACCTTC. It is translated as CAGRTGGTDGYTF. Looking up the rest from reference TRBV19 and TRBJ1-2 gives the full variable domain: DGGITQSPKYLFRKEGQNVTLSCEQNLNHDAMYWYRQDPGQGLRLIYYSQIVNDFQKGDIAEGYSVSREKKESFPLTVTSAQKNPTAFYLCAGRTGGTDGYTFGSGTRLTVV.